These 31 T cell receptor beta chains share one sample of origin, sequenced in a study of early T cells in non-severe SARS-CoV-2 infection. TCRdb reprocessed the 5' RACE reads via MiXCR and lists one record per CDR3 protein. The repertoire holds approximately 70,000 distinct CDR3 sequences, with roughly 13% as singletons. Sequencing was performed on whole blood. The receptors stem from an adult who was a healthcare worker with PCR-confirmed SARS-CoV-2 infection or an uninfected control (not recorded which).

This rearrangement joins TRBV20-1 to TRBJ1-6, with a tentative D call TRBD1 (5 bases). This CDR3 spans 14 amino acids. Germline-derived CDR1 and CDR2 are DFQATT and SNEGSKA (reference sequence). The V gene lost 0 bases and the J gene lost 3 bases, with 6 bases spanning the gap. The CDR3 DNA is TGCAGTGCTAGAGATCAGGGCTATAATTCACCCCTCCACTTT. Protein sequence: CSARDQGYNSPLHF.

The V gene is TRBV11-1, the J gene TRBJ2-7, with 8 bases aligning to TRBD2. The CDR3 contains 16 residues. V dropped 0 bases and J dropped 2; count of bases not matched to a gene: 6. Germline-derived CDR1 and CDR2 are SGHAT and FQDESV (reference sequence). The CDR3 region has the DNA TGTGCCAGCAGCTTAGCGGGGAGCGGGGGTCCCTACGAGCAGTACTTC. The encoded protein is CASSLAGSGGPYEQYF.

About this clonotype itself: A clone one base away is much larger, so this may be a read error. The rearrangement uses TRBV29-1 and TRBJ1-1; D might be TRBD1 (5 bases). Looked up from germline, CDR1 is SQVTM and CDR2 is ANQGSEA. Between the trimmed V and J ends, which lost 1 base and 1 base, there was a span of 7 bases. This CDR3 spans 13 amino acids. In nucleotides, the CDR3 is TGCAGCGTTGAAGGCAGGGAGAACACTGAAGCTTTCTTT. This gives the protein CSVEGRENTEAFF. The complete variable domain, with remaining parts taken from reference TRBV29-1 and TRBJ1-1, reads SAVISQKPSRDICQRGTSLTIQCQVDSQVTMMFWYRQQPGQSLTLIATANQGSEATYESGFVIDKFPISRPNLTFSTLTVSNMSPEDSSIYLCSVEGRENTEAFFGQGTRLTVV.

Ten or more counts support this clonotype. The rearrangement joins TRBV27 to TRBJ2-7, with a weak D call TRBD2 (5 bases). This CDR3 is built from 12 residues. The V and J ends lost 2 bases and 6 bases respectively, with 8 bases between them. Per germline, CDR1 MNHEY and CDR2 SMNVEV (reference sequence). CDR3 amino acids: CASSLSRGEQYF. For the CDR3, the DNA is TGTGCCAGCAGTTTAAGTCGGGGCGAGCAGTACTTC.

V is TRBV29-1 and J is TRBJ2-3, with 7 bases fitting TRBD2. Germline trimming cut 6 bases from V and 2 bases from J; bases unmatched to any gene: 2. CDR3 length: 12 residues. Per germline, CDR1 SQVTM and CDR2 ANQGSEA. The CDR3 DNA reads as TGCAGCGTGGAGCGGGACACAGATACGCAGTATTTT. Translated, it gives CSVERDTDTQYF.

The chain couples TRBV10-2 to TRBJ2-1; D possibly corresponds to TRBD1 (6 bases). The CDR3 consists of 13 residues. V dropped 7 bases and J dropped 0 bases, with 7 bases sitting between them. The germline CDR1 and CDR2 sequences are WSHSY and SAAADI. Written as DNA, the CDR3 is TGCGCCAGCAAAGGGGGCTCCTACAATGAGCAGTTCTTC. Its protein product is CASKGGSYNEQFF.

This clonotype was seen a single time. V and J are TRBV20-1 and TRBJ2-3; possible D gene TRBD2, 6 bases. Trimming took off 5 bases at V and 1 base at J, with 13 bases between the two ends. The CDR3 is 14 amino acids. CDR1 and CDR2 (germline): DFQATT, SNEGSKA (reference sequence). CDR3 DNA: TGCAGTGCTCCTTCAGCGGGCCGCACAGATACGCAGTATTTT. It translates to CSAPSAGRTDTQYF.

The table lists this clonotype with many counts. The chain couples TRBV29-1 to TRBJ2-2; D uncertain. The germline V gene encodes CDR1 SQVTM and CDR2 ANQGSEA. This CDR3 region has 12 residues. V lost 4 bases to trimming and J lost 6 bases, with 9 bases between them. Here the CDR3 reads CSVGLFAGELFF. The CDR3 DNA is TGCAGCGTTGGGCTCTTTGCCGGGGAGCTGTTTTTT.

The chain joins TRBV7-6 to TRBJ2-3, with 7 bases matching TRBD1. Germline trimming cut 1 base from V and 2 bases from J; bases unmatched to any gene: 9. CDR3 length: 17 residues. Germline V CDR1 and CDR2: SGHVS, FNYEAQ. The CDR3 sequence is CASSLGARGRVTDTQYF. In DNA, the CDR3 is TGTGCCAGCAGCTTAGGGGCGAGGGGGCGCGTCACAGATACGCAGTATTTT.

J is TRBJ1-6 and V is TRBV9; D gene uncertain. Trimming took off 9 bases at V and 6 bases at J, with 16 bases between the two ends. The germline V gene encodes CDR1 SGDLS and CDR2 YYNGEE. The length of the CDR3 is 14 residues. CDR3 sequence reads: CATERRQSNSPLHF. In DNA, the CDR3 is TGTGCCACCGAGCGACGGCAGAGTAATTCACCCCTCCACTTT.

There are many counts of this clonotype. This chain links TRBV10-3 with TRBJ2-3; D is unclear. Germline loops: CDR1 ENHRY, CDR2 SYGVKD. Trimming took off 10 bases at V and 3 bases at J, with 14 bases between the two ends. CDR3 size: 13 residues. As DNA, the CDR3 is TGTGCCACCACCCCCTTCTCGACAGATACGCAGTATTTT. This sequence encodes CATTPFSTDTQYF.

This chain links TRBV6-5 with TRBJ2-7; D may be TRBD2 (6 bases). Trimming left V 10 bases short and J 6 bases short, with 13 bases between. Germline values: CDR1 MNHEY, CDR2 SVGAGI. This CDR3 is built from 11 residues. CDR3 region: CATGDVSEQYF. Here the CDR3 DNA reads TGTGCCACGGGGGACGTCTCCGAGCAGTACTTC.

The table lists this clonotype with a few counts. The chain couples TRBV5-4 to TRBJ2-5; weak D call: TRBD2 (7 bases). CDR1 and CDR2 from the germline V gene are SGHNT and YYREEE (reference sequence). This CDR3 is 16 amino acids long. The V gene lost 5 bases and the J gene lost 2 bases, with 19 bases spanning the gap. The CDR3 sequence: CASRPGGHGGQETQYF. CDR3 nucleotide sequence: TGTGCCAGCAGACCGGGGGGCCACGGAGGGCAAGAGACCCAGTACTTC.

CDR3 coding DNA: TGTGCCAGCAGGTCTGGCGGGGCCACCTACGAGCAGTACTTC. This translates into CASRSGGATYEQYF. The chain employs TRBV7-2 and TRBJ2-7; TRBD2 is a possible D gene (6 bases). CDR1 is SGHTA, CDR2 FQGNSA, per germline. The CDR3 consists of 14 residues. The V gene lost 6 bases and the J gene lost 2 bases, with 14 bases spanning the gap.

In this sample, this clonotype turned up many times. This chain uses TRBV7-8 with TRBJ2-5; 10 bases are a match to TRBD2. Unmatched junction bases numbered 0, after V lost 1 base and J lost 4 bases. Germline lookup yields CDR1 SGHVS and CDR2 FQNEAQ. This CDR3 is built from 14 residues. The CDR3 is CASSLGTSGETQYF. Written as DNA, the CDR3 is TGTGCCAGCAGCTTAGGGACTAGCGGAGAGACCCAGTACTTC.

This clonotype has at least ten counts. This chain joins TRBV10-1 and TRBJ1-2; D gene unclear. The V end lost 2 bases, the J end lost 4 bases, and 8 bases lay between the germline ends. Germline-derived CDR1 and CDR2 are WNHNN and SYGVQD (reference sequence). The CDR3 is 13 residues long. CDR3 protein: CASSEGRFYGYTF. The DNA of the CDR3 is TGCGCCAGCAGTGAGGGACGGTTCTATGGCTACACCTTC.

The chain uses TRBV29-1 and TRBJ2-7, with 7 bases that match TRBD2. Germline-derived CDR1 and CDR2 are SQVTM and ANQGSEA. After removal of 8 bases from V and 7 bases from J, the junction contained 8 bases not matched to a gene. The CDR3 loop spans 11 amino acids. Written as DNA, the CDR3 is TGCAGCACGAACTCGGGGGGAGAGCAGTACTTC. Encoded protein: CSTNSGGEQYF.

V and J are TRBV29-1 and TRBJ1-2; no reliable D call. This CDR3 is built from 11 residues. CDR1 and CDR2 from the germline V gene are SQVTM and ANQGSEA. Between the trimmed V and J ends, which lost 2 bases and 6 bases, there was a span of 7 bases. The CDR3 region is CSVESGNGYTF. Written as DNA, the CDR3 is TGCAGCGTTGAATCTGGCAATGGCTACACCTTC.

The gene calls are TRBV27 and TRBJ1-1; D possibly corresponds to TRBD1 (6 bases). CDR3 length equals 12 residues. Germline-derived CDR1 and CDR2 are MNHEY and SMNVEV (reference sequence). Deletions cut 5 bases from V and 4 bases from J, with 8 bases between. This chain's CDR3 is CASSTRGTEAFF. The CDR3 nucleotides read TGTGCCAGCAGTACCAGGGGCACTGAAGCTTTCTTT.

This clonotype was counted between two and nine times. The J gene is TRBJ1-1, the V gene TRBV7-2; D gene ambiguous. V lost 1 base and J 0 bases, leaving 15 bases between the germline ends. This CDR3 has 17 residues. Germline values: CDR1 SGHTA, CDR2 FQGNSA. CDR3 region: CASSLGVSGGMNTEAFF. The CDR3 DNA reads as TGTGCCAGCAGCTTAGGGGTCTCAGGTGGGATGAACACTGAAGCTTTCTTT.

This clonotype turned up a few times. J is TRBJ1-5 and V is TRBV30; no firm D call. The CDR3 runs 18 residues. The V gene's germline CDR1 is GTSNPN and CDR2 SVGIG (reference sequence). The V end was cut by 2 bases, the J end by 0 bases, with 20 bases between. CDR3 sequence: CAWSPLGGTGYSNQPQHF. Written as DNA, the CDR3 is TGTGCCTGGAGTCCCCTGGGTGGAACGGGGTATAGCAATCAGCCCCAGCATTTT.

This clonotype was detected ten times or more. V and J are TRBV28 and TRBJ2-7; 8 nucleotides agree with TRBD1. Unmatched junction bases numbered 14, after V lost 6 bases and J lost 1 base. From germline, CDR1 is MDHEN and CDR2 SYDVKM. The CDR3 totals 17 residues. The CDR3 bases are TGTGCCAGCAGCAGTCCCTGGGACAGGCGAAAATCCTACGAGCAGTACTTC. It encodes CASSSPWDRRKSYEQYF.

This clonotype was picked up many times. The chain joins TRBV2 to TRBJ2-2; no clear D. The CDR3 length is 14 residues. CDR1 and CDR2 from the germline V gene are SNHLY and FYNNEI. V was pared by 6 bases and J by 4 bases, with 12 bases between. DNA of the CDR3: TGTGCCAGCAGGGACGGAAACCCCACCGGGGAGCTGTTTTTT. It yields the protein CASRDGNPTGELFF.

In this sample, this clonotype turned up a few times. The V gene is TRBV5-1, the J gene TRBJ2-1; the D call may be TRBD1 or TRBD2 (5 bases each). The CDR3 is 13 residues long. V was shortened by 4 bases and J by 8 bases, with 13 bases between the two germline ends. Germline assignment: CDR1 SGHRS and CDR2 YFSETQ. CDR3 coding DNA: TGCGCCAGCAGCCGGGACCCCCTGGATGAGCAGTTCTTC. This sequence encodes CASSRDPLDEQFF.

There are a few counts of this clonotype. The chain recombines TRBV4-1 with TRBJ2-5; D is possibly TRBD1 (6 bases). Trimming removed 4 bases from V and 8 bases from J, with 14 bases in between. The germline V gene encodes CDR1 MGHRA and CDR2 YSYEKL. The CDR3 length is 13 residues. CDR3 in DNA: TGCGCCAGCAGCCGGACAGAGTTAGCCACCCAGTACTTC. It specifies CASSRTELATQYF.

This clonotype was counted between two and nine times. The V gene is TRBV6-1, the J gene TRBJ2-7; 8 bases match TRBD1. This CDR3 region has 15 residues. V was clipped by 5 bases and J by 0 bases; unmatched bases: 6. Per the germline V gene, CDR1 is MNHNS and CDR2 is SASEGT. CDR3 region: CASSPRTGSSYEQYF. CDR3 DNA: TGTGCCAGCAGTCCCCGGACAGGGAGCTCCTACGAGCAGTACTTC.

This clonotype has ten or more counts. The CDR3 bases are TGTGCCAGCAGTTACTTATATACCACTGAAGCTTTCTTT. Translating gives CASSYLYTTEAFF. This rearrangement joins TRBV6-2 or TRBV6-3 to TRBJ1-1; D call uncertain. In germline, CDR1 is MNHEY, CDR2 SVGEGT. V was pared by 1 base and J by 4 bases, with 7 bases between. The CDR3 spans 13 residues.

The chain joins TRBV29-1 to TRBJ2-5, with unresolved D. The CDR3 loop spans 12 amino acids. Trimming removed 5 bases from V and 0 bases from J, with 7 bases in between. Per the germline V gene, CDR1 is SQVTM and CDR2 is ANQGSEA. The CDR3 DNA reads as TGCAGCGTTATTGGATACCAAGAGACCCAGTACTTC. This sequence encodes CSVIGYQETQYF.

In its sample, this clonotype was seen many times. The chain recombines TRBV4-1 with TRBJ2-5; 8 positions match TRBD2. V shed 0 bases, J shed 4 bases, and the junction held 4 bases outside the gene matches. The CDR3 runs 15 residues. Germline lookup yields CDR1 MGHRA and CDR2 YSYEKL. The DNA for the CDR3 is TGCGCCAGCAGCCAAGATAGCGGGACTGGAGAGACCCAGTACTTC. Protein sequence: CASSQDSGTGETQYF.

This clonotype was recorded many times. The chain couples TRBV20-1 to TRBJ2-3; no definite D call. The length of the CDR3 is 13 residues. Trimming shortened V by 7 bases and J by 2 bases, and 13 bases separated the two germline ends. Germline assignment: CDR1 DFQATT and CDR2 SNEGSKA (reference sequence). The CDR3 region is CSEADPLTDTQYF. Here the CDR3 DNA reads TGCAGTGAGGCAGACCCCCTCACAGATACGCAGTATTTT.

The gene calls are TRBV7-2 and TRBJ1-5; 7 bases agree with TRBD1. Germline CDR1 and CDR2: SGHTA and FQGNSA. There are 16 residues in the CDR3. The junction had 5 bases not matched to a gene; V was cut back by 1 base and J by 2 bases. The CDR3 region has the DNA TGTGCCAGCAGCTTAGTCCCAGGGGGTGGCAATCAGCCCCAGCATTTT. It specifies CASSLVPGGGNQPQHF.